The source of this TCR beta chain is a study of blood T cell repertoires in COVID-19. Study context: Donors in the United States, Italy and Spain gave samples during acute or convalescent COVID-19. T cells, B-cell-depleted T cells, or PBMCs provided the cDNA or gDNA that served as material.

Recovery among Cohort 3 donors was established by two negative PCRs, clearance, or symptom resolution. As processed by the authors: Reference gene primer amplification gave nucleated cell count estimates. Data came from immunoSEQ multiplex PCR; TCRdb stores just in-frame clones and leaves some out. V and J calls and clone size come straight from that table; D and trimming were deduced from the DNA. The data hold some 320,000 clones, with about nine tenths observed a single time. The CDR3 extends over 14 amino acids. V lost 0 bases and J 9 bases, leaving 15 bases between the germline ends. CDR1 and CDR2 from the germline V gene are SGHDT and YYEEEE.

The V call is TRBV5-6, the J call TRBJ1-1; D perhaps matches TRBD1 (6 bases). Sequenced: PBMCs or T cells enriched from blood (not recorded which). This TCR came from a man between 60 and 75 years old who had recovered from COVID-19. The CDR3 protein is CASSLVETQGKAFF. CDR3 nucleotide sequence: TGTGCCAGCAGCTTGGTAGAAACCCAGGGGAAAGCTTTCTTT.